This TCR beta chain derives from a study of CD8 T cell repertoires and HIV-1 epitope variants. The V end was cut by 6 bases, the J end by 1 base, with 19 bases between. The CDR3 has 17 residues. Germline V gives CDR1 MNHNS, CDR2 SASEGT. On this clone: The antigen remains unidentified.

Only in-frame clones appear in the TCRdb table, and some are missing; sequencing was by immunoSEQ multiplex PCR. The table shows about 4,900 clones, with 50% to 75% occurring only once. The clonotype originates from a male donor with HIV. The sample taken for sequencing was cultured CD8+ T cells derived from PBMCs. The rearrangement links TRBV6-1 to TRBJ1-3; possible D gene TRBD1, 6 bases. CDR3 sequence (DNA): TGTGCCAGCAGAGAACGAGCCGGGACAACGTCTGGAAACACCATATATTTT. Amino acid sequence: CASRERAGTTSGNTIYF.